One sample yielded the 6 T cell receptor beta chains listed below, sequenced in a study of T-cell memory formation after mild COVID-19. TCRdb used MiXCR to reprocess the 5' RACE reads, holding one entry per CDR3 protein. The repertoire consists of around 510,000 distinct CDR3 sequences, with about a fifth occurring once and the leading ten covering around 9.2%. Input material: PBMCs or a T cell subset sorted from them (not recorded which). The receptors were sampled from an adult woman who had mild COVID-19 (a few samples of this study predate the infection). Cell type and time point are not known.

The chain combines TRBV11-3 with TRBJ2-1; D is uncertain. The CDR3 contains 12 residues. The germline V gene encodes CDR1 SGHNT and CDR2 YENEEA. V was clipped by 5 bases and J by 7 bases, with 9 bases between them. Here the CDR3 reads CASSNPANEQFF. The CDR3 region has the DNA TGTGCCAGCAGCAACCCAGCGAATGAGCAGTTCTTC.

The rearrangement uses TRBV24-1 and TRBJ2-3; D possibly corresponds to TRBD1 (5 bases). This CDR3 is built from 16 residues. The germline CDR1 and CDR2 sequences are KGHDR and SFDVKD. V was trimmed by 5 bases and J by 4 bases, leaving 18 bases between them. CDR3 sequence reads: CATSVGRGRLSDTQYF. The CDR3 DNA reads as TGTGCCACCAGTGTGGGTAGGGGTCGTTTATCAGATACGCAGTATTTT.

This clonotype has just one count. The rearrangement uses TRBV6-1 and TRBJ2-7, with 9 bases matching TRBD1. V lost 6 bases, J lost 3 bases, and 6 bases stayed unmatched. This CDR3 has 14 residues. Germline V gives CDR1 MNHNS, CDR2 SASEGT. As DNA, the CDR3 is TGTGCCAGCAGGGACCGGGGACAGGGCTACGAGCAGTACTTC. Amino acids: CASRDRGQGYEQYF.

J is TRBJ1-4 and V is TRBV4-1; D not resolved. The CDR3 is 14 residues long. The V gene lost 1 base and the J gene lost 8 bases, with 11 bases spanning the gap. Germline V gives CDR1 MGHRA, CDR2 YSYEKL. CDR3 loop: CASSQGQWVEKLFF. CDR3 bases: TGCGCCAGCAGCCAAGGGCAGTGGGTGGAAAAACTGTTTTTT.

The chain employs TRBV7-9 and TRBJ2-5; D is unresolved. CDR3 length: 15 amino acids. The V gene lost 1 base and the J gene lost 5 bases, with 14 bases spanning the gap. The germline CDR1 and CDR2 sequences are SEHNR and FQNEAQ (reference sequence). The CDR3 loop is CASSLVSRYGETQYF. Here the CDR3 DNA reads TGTGCCAGCAGCTTAGTCTCGCGTTATGGGGAGACCCAGTACTTC.

The genes are TRBV6-2 or TRBV6-3 and TRBJ2-1, with D unresolved. Between the trimmed V and J ends, which lost 8 bases and 0 bases, there was a span of 23 bases. The CDR3 runs to 18 residues. Per the germline V gene, CDR1 is MNHEY and CDR2 is SVGEGT. In DNA, the CDR3 is TGTGCCAGCGGGCTATTCCCAAGGACCTTCCTCTCCTACAATGAGCAGTTCTTC. Protein sequence: CASGLFPRTFLSYNEQFF.